This passage covers 9 T cell receptor beta chains from one sample sequenced in a study of CD8+ T cells in alopecia areata. Sequencing used cDNA as its template, made by extracting RNA and reverse transcribing it. TCRdb's table, derived via immunoSEQ multiplex PCR, lists solely in-frame clones and lacks some. Among some 110,000 clones listed, roughly 50% were seen once. Noted treatment: oral pan-JAK inhibitor, 5-10 mg twice daily. Sequenced material: CD8+ T cells sorted from blood, taken at week 4, from a patient treated with tofacitinib. The receptors here all came from a human donor with alopecia areata.

This chain joins TRBV6-5 and TRBJ1-5; D gene ambiguous. The CDR3 has 14 residues. The germline V and J ends were trimmed by 5 bases and 6 bases, with 14 bases remaining between them. Germline V lookup: CDR1 MNHEY, CDR2 SVGAGI. CDR3 DNA: TGTGCCAGCAGTCCCCTTCCTGAGAGTCAGCCCCAGCATTTT. Translation gives CASSPLPESQPQHF.

The V call is TRBV27, the J call TRBJ1-2; 7 bases fit TRBD1. CDR3 length: 14 residues. Trimming removed 6 bases from V and 4 bases from J; junction bases left unmatched: 8. The germline V gene encodes CDR1 MNHEY and CDR2 SMNVEV (reference sequence). The CDR3 nucleotides read TGTGCCAGCAGGGACTCACAGGGGACCTATGGCTACACCTTC. Its protein is CASRDSQGTYGYTF.

This clone came up a few times. The chain is built from TRBV11-2 and TRBJ2-5, with 11 bases fitting TRBD2. The J segment lost 5 bases and the V segment lost 3 bases, leaving 5 bases of the junction unmatched. CDR3 length: 15 amino acids. The germline CDR1 and CDR2 sequences are SGHAT and FQNNGV. The DNA of the CDR3 is TGTGCCAGCAGCTTCGGGACTAGCGGTGGTGAGACCCAGTACTTC. This sequence encodes CASSFGTSGGETQYF. The full variable domain, rest sourced from reference TRBV11-2 and TRBJ2-5, is EAGVAQSPRYKIIEKRQSVAFWCNPISGHATLYWYQQILGQGPKLLIQFQNNGVVDDSQLPKDRFSAERLKGVDSTLKIQPAKLEDSAVYLCASSFGTSGGETQYFGPGTRLLVL.

The chain recombines TRBV5-1 with TRBJ2-1, with 8 positions matching TRBD1. Looked up from germline, CDR1 is SGHRS and CDR2 is YFSETQ. The junction had 11 bases not matched to a gene; V was cut back by 2 bases and J by 1 base. This CDR3 contains 18 residues. The chain's CDR3 is CASSFSFRQGRSYNEQFF. In nucleotides, the CDR3 is TGCGCCAGCAGCTTCAGTTTCAGACAGGGGAGATCCTACAATGAGCAGTTCTTC.

V is TRBV29-1 and J is TRBJ1-1, with D possibly TRBD1 on 6 matching bases. This CDR3 spans 13 amino acids. CDR1 is SQVTM and CDR2 is ANQGSEA in the germline V gene. Trimming shortened V by 7 bases and J by 3 bases, and 15 bases separated the two germline ends. CDR3 amino acids: CSAKQGLDTEAFF. In nucleotides, the CDR3 is TGCAGCGCCAAACAGGGACTTGACACTGAAGCTTTCTTT.

Comments on this clone: One end of the junction fails to match germline, which may point to a read error. V gene TRBV5-1 combines with J gene TRBJ2-7; 8 positions match TRBD1. Germline V CDR1 and CDR2: SGHRS, YFSETQ. The length of the CDR3 is 13 residues. CDR3 nucleotide sequence: TGCGCCAGCAGTTTGGGACAGGAGTACGAGCAGTACTTC. It yields the protein CASSLGQEYEQYF.

The V call is TRBV5-1, the J call TRBJ2-3; TRBD2 agrees at 8 bases. The CDR3 length is 16 residues. The V gene's germline CDR1 is SGHRS and CDR2 YFSETQ. The J segment lost 5 bases and the V segment lost 3 bases, leaving 11 bases of the junction unmatched. This chain's CDR3 is CASSSPLAGPGDTQYF. CDR3 bases: TGCGCCAGCAGCTCCCCCCTAGCGGGTCCCGGAGATACGCAGTATTTT.

This clone has only a few counts. The gene calls are TRBV11-2 and TRBJ2-1; a weak D match, TRBD1 (6 bases). The CDR3 contains 18 residues. Germline loops: CDR1 SGHAT, CDR2 FQNNGV. With 5 bases removed from V and 0 bases from J, the gap between germline ends came to 20 bases. CDR3 DNA: TGTGCCAGCAGCCCACCCCCGGGGACAATCAGCTCCTACAATGAGCAGTTCTTC. This codes for CASSPPPGTISSYNEQFF. The whole variable domain, remainder taken from reference TRBV11-2 and TRBJ2-1, is EAGVAQSPRYKIIEKRQSVAFWCNPISGHATLYWYQQILGQGPKLLIQFQNNGVVDDSQLPKDRFSAERLKGVDSTLKIQPAKLEDSAVYLCASSPPPGTISSYNEQFFGPGTRLTVL.

The chain carries TRBV27 and TRBJ1-1; D uncertain. Trimming left V 2 bases short and J 2 bases short, with 12 bases between. The CDR3 is made up of 15 amino acids. In germline, CDR1 is MNHEY, CDR2 SMNVEV (reference sequence). The CDR3: CASSLDRISNTEAFF. CDR3 coding DNA: TGTGCCAGCAGTTTAGATAGGATAAGTAACACTGAAGCTTTCTTT.